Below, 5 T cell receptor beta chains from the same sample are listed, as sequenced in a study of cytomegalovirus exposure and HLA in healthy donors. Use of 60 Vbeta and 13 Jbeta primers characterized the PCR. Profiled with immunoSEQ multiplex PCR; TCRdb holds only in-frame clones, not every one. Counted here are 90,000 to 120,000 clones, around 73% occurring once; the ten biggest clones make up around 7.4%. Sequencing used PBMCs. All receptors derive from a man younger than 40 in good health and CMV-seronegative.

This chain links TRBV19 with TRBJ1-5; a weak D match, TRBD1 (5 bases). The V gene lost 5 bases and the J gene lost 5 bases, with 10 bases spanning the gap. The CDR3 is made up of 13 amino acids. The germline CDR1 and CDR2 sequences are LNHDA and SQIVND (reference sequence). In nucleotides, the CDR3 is TGTGCCAGTAGTTGGGGCAGGGATCAGCCCCAGCATTTT. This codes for CASSWGRDQPQHF.

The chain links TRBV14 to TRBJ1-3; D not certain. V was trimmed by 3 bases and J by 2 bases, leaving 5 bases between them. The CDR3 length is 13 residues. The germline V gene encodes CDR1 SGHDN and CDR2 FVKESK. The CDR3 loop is CASSHSAGNTIYF. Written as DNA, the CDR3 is TGTGCCAGCAGCCACAGTGCTGGAAACACCATATATTTT.

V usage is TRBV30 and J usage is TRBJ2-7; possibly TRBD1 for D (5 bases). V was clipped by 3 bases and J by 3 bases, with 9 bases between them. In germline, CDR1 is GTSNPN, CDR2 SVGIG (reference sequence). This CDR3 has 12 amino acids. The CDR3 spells CAWSPDSYEQYF. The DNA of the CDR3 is TGTGCCTGGAGCCCCGACAGCTACGAGCAGTACTTC.

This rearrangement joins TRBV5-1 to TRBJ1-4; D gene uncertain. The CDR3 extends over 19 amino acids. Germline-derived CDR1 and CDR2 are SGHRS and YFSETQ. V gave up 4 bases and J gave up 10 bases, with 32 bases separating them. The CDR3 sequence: CASSPEPLSLGRRAGKLFF. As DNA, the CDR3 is TGCGCCAGCAGCCCGGAACCCCTTTCCCTTGGCAGGCGTGCGGGAAAACTGTTTTTT.

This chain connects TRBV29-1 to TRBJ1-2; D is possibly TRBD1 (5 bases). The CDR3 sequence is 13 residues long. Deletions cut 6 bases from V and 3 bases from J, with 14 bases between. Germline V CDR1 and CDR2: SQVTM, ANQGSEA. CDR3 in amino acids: CSVGPPGHYGYTF. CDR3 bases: TGCAGCGTGGGGCCTCCAGGGCACTATGGCTACACCTTC.